This TCR beta chain is drawn from a study of blood T cell repertoires in COVID-19. Across the study: Sample material is recorded as cDNA or gDNA derived from T cells, B-cell-depleted T cells, or PBMCs.

Seattle patients were enrolled while actively infected and followed longitudinally. Produced via immunoSEQ multiplex PCR; TCRdb's table is partial and in-frame only. This sample has about 480,000 clones; 85% to 90% occur once, and the top ten carry roughly 8%. The J segment lost 7 bases and the V segment lost 4 bases, leaving 3 bases of the junction unmatched. There are 12 residues in the CDR3. Germline V CDR1 and CDR2: SGDLS, YYNGEE. This chain links TRBV9 with TRBJ1-2; 8 nucleotides line up with TRBD1. This TCR was recovered from a woman between 50 and 59 years old with COVID-19, enrolled during active disease. Material for sequencing was peripheral blood. The CDR3 nucleotides are TGTGCCAGCAGCTCGGGACAGGCTGGCTACACCTTC. Its translation is CASSSGQAGYTF.